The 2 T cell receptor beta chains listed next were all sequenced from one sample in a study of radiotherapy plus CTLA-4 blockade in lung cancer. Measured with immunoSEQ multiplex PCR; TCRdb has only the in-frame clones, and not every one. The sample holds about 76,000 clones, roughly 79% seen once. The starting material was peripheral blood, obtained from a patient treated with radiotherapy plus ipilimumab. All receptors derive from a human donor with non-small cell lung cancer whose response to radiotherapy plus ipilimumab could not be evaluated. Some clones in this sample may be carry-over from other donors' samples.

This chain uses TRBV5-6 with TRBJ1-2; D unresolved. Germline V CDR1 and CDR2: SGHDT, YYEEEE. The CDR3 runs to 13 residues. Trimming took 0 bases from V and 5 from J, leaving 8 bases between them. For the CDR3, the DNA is TGTGCCAGCAGCTTGGAGCGTCGTTATGGCTACACCTTC. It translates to CASSLERRYGYTF.

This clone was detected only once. CDR3 DNA: TGTGCCACCAGCAGGGACCCCAGAGGGAACACCCACTATGGCTACACCTTC. Residues: CATSRDPRGNTHYGYTF. The chain combines TRBV15 with TRBJ1-2; D gene ambiguous. Trimming took 3 bases from V and 3 from J, leaving 20 bases between them. The germline V gene has CDR1 LNHNV and CDR2 YYDKDF (reference sequence). CDR3 length equals 17 residues.